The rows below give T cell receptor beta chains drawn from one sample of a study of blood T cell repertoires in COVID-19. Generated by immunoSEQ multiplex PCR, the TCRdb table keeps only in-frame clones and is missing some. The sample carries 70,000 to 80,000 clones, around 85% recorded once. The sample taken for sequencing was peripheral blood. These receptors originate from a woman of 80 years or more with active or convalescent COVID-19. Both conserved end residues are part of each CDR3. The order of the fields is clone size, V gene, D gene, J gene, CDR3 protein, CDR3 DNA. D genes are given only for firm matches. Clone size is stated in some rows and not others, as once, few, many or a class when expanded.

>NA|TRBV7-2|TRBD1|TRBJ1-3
CASSLTGGSSGNTIYF
TGTGCCAGCAGCTTAACAGGGGGGAGCTCTGGAAACACCATATATTTT
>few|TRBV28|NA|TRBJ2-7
CASSESGYWEQYF
TGTGCCAGCAGTGAATCGGGGTATTGGGAGCAGTACTTC
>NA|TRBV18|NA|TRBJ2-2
CASSPPTWVGELFF
TGTGCCAGCTCGCCTCCGACTTGGGTCGGGGAGCTGTTTTTT
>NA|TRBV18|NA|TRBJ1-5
CASSPYDGNQPQHF
TGTGCCAGCTCACCCTACGACGGGAATCAGCCCCAGCATTTT
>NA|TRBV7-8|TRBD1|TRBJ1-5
CASRTQGWHQPQHF
TGTGCCAGCAGAACACAGGGGTGGCATCAGCCCCAGCATTTT
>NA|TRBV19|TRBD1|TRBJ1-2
CASSGTGYGYTF
TGTGCCAGTAGTGGGACAGGGTATGGCTACACCTTC
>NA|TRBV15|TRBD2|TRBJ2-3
CATSRDDSGFTDTQYF
TGTGCCACCAGCAGAGATGATAGCGGGTTTACAGATACGCAGTATTTT
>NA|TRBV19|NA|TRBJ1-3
CASSIILGHHSGNTIYF
TGTGCCAGTAGTATCATCCTCGGACACCACTCTGGAAACACCATATATTTT
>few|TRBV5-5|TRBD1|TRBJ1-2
CASSPTGGDGYTF
TGTGCCAGCAGCCCGACAGGGGGTGATGGCTACACCTTC
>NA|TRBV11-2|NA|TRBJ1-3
CATEARNTIYF
TGTGCCACCGAGGCCCGGAACACCATATATTTT
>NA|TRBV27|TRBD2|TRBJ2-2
CASSHGPPAGGGTGELFF
TGTGCCAGCAGTCACGGACCTCCAGCGGGGGGTGGTACCGGGGAGCTGTTTTTT
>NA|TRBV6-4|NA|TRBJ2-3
CASSESSGSTDTQYF
TGTGCCAGCAGTGAATCTTCAGGGAGCACAGATACGCAGTATTTT
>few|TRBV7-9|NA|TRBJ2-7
CASSFSGRTYEQYF
TGTGCCAGCAGCTTTTCGGGGAGGACCTACGAGCAGTACTTC
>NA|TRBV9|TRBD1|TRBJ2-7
CASSGRDRGSYEQYF
TGTGCCAGCAGCGGGCGGGACAGGGGCTCCTACGAGCAGTACTTC